A selection of T cell receptor beta chains follows, all from one sample in a study of post-analysis software for immune sequencing data. TCRdb re-derived calls from the PCR reads in MiXCR, one entry per CDR3 protein. The table shows a few hundred thousand distinct CDR3 sequences, with less than 40% occurring only once. What was sequenced was blood. Receptors originate from a girl aged 10 to 17 with multiple sclerosis. CDR3s include the opening cysteine and the closing phenylalanine or tryptophan. The D gene is left open where the match is weak. Clone sizes are given selectively: once, few, many, or a class where the clone is expanded.

j_gene	abundance	v_gene	d_gene	CDR3aa	CDR3nt
TRBJ2-1	few	TRBV6-5	NA	CASSSGGNPYNEQFF	TGTGCCAGCAGTTCTGGGGGCAACCCCTACAATGAGCAGTTCTTC
TRBJ2-7	NA	TRBV7-2	NA	CASSLQPDGVGEQYF	TGTGCCAGCAGCCTACAGCCCGACGGGGTTGGAGAGCAGTACTTC
TRBJ2-5	many	TRBV6-2/TRBV6-3	NA	CASSYSLRNRREETQYF	TGTGCCAGCAGTTACTCGCTTCGGAATAGACGCGAAGAGACCCAGTACTTC
TRBJ2-7	NA	TRBV12-3/TRBV12-4	NA	CASNSQGSNPTHEQYF	TGTGCCAGCAATTCACAGGGAAGCAATCCTACCCACGAGCAGTACTTC
TRBJ2-7	NA	TRBV12-3/TRBV12-4	TRBD2	CASSLSASGGVFPSYEQYF	TGTGCCAGCAGTTTATCGGCTAGCGGGGGGGTCTTCCCCTCCTACGAGCAGTACTTC
TRBJ2-1	few	TRBV2	NA	CATTINGVYNEQFF	TGTGCCACAACAATAAATGGGGTCTACAATGAGCAGTTCTTC
TRBJ2-1	NA	TRBV7-3	TRBD1	CASRTTGGPVNEQFF	TGTGCCAGCAGAACTACAGGGGGCCCTGTGAATGAGCAGTTCTTC
TRBJ2-3	many	TRBV20-1	NA	CSAIWADTQYF	TGCAGTGCTATTTGGGCAGATACGCAGTATTTT
TRBJ2-6	many	TRBV7-2	NA	CAGRRPGVGSGANVLTF	TGTGCCGGCCGGAGGCCAGGGGTAGGGTCTGGGGCCAACGTCCTGACTTTC
TRBJ2-3	NA	TRBV12-3/TRBV12-4	NA	CASSSRTASGDTQYF	TGTGCCAGCAGTTCCAGGACAGCCTCGGGAGATACGCAGTATTTT
TRBJ2-5	NA	TRBV2	TRBD2	CAVTKMGGFQETQYF	TGTGCCGTAACAAAAATGGGGGGGTTTCAAGAGACCCAGTACTTC
TRBJ1-5	few	TRBV2	NA	CASSDQGNQPQHF	TGTGCCAGCAGTGACCAGGGAAATCAGCCCCAGCATTTT
TRBJ1-2	few	TRBV7-3	NA	CASSLGRHYGYTF	TGTGCCAGCAGCTTAGGCCGACATTATGGCTACACCTTC
TRBJ1-2	NA	TRBV28	NA	CASSFLNYGYTF	TGTGCCAGCAGTTTTCTAAACTATGGCTACACCTTC
TRBJ1-2	few	TRBV6-5	NA	CASRVGNYGYTF	TGTGCCAGCAGAGTGGGGAACTATGGCTACACCTTC
TRBJ2-3	few	TRBV24-1	NA	CATPRNPYTQYF	TGTGCCACCCCGCGCAATCCGTATACGCAGTATTTT
TRBJ2-1	NA	TRBV7-9	TRBD2	CASSTRTSGVYNEQFF	TGTGCCAGCAGCACCAGGACTAGCGGGGTCTACAATGAGCAGTTCTTC